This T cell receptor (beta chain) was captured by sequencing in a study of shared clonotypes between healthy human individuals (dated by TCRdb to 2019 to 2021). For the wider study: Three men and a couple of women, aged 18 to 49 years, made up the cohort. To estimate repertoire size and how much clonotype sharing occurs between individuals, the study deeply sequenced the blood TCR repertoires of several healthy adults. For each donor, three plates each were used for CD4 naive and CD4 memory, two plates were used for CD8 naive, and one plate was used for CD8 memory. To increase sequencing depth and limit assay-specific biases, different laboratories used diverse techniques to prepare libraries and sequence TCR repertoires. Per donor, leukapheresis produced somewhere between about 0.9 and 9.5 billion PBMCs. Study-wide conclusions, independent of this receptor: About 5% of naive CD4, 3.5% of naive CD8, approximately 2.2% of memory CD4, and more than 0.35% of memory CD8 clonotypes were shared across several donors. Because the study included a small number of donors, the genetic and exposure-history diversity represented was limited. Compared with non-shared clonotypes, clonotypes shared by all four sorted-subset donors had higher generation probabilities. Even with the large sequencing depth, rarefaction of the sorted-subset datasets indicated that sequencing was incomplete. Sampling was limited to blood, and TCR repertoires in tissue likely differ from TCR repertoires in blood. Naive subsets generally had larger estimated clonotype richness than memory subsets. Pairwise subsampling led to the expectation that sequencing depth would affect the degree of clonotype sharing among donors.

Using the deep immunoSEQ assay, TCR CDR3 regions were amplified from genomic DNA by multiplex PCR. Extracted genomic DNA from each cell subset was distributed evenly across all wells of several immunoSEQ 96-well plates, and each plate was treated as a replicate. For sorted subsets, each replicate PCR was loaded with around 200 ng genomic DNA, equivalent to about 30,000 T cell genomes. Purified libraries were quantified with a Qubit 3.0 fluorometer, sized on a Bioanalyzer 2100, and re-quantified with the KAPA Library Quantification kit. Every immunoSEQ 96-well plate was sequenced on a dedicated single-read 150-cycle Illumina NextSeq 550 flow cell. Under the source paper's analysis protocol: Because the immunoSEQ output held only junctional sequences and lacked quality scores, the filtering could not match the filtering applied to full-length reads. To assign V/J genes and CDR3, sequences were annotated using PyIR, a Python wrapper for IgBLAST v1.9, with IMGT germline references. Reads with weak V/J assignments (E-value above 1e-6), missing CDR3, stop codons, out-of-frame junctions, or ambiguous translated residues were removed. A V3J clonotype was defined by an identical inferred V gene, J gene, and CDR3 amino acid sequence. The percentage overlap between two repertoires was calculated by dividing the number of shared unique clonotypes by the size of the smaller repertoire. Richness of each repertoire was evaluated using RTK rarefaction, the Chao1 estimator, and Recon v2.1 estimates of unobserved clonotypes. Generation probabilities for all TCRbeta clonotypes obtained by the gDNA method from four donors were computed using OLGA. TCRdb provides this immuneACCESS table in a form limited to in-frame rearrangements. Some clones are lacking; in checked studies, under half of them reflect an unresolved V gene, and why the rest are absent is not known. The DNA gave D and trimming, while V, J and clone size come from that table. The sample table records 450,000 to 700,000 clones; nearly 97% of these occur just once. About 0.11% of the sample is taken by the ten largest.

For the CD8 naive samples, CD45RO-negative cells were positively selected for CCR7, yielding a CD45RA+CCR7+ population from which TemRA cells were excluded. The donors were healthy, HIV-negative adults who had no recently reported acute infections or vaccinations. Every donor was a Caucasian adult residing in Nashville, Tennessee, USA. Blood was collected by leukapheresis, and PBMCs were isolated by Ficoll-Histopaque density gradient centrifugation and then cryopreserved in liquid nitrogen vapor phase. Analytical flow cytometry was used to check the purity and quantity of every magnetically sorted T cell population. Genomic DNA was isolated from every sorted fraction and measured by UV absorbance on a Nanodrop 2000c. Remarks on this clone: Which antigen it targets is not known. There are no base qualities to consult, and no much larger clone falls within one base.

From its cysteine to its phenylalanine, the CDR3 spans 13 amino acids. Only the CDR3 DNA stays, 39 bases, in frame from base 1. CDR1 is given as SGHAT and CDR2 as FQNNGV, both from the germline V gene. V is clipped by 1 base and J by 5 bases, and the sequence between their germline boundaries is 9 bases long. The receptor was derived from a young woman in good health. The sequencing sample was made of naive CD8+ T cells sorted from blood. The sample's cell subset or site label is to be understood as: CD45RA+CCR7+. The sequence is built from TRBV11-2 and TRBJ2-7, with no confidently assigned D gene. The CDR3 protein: CASSLGPHNEQYF. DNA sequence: TGTGCCAGCAGCTTAGGGCCCCATAACGAGCAGTACTTC. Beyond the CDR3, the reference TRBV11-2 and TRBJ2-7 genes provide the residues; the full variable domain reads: EAGVAQSPRYKIIEKRQSVAFWCNPISGHATLYWYQQILGQGPKLLIQFQNNGVVDDSQLPKDRFSAERLKGVDSTLKIQPAKLEDSAVYLCASSLGPHNEQYFGPGTRLTVT.